These 2 T cell receptor beta chains were sequenced from one sample in a study of post-analysis software for immune sequencing data. Included in the TCR beta cDNA libraries were unique molecular identifiers. TCRdb itself ran the PCR reads through MiXCR, one entry per CDR3 protein. The sample gives about 620,000 distinct CDR3 sequences, 40% to 50% of which show up once; approximately 1.7% is in the top ten. No antigen has been assigned to these receptors. Overall study results and limits: Roughly five TRBV segments appeared more often in patients than in controls, and TRBV5-6, TRBV5-1 and TRBV20-1 were among these.

Input material: blood. These receptor sequences come from a girl aged 5-17 years with multiple sclerosis.

This chain joins TRBV12-3 or TRBV12-4 and TRBJ2-7; D ambiguous. This CDR3 comprises 14 residues. The V and J ends lost 1 base and 2 bases respectively, with 9 bases between them. The DNA for the CDR3 is TGTGCCAGCAGTTTAGGGCTAGGAACCTACGAGCAGTACTTC. It encodes CASSLGLGTYEQYF.

This clonotype was counted between two and nine times. V and J are TRBV2 and TRBJ2-5; D not certain. Germline V gene data show CDR1 as SNHLY and CDR2 as FYNNEI. V was shortened by 3 bases and J by 5 bases, with 7 bases between the two germline ends. The CDR3 has 12 amino acids. The chain's CDR3 is CASSEGWETQYF. The CDR3 DNA is TGTGCCAGCAGTGAGGGGTGGGAGACCCAGTACTTC.